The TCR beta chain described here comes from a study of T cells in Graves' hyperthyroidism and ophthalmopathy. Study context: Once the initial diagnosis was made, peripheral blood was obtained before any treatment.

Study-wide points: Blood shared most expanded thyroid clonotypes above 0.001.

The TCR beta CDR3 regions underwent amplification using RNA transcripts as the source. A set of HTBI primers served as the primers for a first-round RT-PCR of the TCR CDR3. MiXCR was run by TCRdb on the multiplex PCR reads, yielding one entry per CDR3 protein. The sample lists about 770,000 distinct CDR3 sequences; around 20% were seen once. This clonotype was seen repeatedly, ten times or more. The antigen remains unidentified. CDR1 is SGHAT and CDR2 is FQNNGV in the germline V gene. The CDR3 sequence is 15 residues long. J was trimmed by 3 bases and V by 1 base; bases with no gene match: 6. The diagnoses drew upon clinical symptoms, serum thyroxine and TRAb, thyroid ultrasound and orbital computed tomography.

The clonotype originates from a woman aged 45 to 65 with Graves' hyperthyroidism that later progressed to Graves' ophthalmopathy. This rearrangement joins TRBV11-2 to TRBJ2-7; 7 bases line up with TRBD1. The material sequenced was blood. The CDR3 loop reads CASSLVQTGNYEQYF. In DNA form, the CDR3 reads TGTGCCAGCAGCTTAGTTCAGACAGGGAACTACGAGCAGTACTTC.